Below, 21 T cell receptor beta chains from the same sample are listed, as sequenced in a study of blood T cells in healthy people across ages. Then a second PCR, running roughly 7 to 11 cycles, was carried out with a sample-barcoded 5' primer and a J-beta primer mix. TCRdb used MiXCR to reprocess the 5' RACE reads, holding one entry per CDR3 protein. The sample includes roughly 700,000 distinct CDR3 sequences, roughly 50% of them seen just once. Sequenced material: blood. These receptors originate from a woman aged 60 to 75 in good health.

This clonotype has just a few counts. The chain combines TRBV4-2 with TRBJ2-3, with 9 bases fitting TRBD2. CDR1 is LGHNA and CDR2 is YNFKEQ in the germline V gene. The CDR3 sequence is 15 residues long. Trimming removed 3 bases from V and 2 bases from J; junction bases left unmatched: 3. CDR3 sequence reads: CASSQWTSDTDTQYF. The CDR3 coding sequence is TGTGCCAGCAGCCAGTGGACTAGCGACACAGATACGCAGTATTTT.

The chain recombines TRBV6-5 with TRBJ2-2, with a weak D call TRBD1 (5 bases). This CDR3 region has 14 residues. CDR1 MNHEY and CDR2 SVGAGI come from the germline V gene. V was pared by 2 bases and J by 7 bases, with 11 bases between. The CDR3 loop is CASSYGQGIGELFF. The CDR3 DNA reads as TGTGCCAGCAGTTACGGGCAGGGTATCGGGGAGCTGTTTTTT.

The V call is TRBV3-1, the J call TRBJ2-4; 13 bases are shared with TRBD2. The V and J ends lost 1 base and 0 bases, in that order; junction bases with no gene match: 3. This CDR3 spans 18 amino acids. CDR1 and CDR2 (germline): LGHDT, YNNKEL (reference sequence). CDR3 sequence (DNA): TGTGCCAGCAGCCAAGGGACTAGCGGGGGTATAGCCAAAAACATTCAGTACTTC. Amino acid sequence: CASSQGTSGGIAKNIQYF. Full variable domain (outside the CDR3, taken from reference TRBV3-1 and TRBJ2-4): DTAVSQTPKYLVTQMGNDKSIKCEQNLGHDTMYWYKQDSKKFLKIMFSYNNKELIINETVPNRFSPKSPDKAHLNLHINSLELGDSAVYFCASSQGTSGGIAKNIQYFGAGTRLSVL.

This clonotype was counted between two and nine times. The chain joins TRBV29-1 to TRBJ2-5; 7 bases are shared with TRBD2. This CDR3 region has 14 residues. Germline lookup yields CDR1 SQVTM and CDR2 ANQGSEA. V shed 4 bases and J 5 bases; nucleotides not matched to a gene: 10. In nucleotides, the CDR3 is TGCAGCGTTGTGAGATCAGGGCGGGGGGAGACCCAGTACTTC. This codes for CSVVRSGRGETQYF.

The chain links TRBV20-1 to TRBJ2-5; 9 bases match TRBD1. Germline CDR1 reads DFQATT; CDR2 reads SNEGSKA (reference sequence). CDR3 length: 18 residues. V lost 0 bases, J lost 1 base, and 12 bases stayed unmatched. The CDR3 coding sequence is TGCAGTGCTAGAGATGTTTGGGGACAGGGTTCGTTCCAAGAGACCCAGTACTTC. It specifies CSARDVWGQGSFQETQYF.

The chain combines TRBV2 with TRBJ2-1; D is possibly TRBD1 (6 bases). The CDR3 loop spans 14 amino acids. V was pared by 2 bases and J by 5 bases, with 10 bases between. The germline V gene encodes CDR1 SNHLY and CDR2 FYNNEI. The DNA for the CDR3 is TGTGCCAGCAGTGAAACAGGGTCGCACAATGAGCAGTTCTTC. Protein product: CASSETGSHNEQFF.

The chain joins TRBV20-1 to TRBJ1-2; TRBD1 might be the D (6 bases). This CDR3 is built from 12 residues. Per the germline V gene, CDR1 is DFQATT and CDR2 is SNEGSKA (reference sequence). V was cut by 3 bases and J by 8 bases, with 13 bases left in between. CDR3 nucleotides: TGCAGTGCTAGCGGCAGGGGAGGAGGCTACACCTTC. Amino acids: CSASGRGGGYTF.

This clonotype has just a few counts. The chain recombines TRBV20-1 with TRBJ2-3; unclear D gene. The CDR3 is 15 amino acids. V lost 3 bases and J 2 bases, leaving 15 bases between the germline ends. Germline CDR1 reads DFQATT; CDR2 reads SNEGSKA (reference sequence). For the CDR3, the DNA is TGCAGTGCTAGGGAAAGAGCTACCTTCACAGATACGCAGTATTTT. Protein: CSARERATFTDTQYF.

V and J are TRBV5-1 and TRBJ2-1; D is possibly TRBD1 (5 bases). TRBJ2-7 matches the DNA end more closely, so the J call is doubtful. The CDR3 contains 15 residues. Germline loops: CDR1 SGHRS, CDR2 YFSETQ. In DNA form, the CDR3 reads TGCGCCAGCAGCTTGGATGGACCAAAGGGGAATGAGCAGTACTTC. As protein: CASSLDGPKGNEQYF.

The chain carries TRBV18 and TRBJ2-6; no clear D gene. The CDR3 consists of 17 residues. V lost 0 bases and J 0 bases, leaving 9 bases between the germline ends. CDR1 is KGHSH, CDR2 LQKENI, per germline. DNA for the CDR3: TGTGCCAGCTCACCACCGTTGTTGGTCTCTGGGGCCAACGTCCTGACTTTC. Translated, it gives CASSPPLLVSGANVLTF. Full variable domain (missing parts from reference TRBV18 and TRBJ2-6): NAGVMQNPRHLVRRRGQEARLRCSPMKGHSHVYWYRQLPEEGLKFMVYLQKENIIDESGMPKERFSAEFPKEGPSILRIQQVVRGDSAAYFCASSPPLLVSGANVLTFGAGSRLTVL.

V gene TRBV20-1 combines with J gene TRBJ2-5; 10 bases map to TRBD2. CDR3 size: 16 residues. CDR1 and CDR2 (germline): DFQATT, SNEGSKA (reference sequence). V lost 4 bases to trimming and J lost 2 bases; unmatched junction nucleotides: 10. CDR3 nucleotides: TGCAGTGCTACAAGCCTTTCTAGCGGGAGACAAGAGACCCAGTACTTC. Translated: CSATSLSSGRQETQYF.

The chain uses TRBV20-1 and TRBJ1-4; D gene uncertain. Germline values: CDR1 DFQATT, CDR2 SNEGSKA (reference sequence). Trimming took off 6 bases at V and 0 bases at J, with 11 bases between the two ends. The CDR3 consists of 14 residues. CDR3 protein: CSAAGDATNEKLFF. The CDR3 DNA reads TGCAGTGCCGCAGGTGACGCAACTAATGAAAAACTGTTTTTT.

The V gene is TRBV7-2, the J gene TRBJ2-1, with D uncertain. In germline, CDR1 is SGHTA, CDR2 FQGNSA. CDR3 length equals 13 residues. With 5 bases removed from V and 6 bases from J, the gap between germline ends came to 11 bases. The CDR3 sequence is CASSPVWGNEQFF. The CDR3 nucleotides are TGTGCCAGCAGCCCCGTATGGGGCAATGAGCAGTTCTTC.

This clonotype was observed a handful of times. In nucleotides, the CDR3 is TGTGCCAGCATTCCGGGGGGATCCACAGATACGCAGTATTTT. Protein: CASIPGGSTDTQYF. The chain is built from TRBV28 and TRBJ2-3, with TRBD2 identical over 7 bases. The CDR3 is 14 amino acids. Per the germline V gene, CDR1 is MDHEN and CDR2 is SYDVKM. The J segment lost 2 bases and the V segment lost 7 bases, leaving 6 bases of the junction unmatched.

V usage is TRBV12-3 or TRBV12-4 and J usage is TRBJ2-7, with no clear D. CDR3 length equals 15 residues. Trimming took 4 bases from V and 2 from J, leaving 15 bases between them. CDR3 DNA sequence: TGTGCCAGCAGTTCCCCAGAGATATTACCCTACGAGCAGTACTTC. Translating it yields CASSSPEILPYEQYF.

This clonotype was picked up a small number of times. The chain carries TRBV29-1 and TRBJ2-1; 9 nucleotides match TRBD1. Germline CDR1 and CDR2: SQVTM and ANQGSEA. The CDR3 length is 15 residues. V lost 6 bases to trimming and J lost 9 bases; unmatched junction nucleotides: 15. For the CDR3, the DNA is TGCAGCGTGATTACAGGGGGCGGATTAGTTGGTGAGCAGTTCTTC. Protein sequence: CSVITGGGLVGEQFF.

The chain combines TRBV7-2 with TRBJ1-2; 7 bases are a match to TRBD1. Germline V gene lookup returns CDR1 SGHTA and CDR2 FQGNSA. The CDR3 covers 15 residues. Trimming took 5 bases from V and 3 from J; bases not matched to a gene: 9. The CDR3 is CASSQQGNSDYGYTF. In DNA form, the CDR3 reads TGTGCCAGCAGCCAACAGGGGAATTCCGACTATGGCTACACCTTC.

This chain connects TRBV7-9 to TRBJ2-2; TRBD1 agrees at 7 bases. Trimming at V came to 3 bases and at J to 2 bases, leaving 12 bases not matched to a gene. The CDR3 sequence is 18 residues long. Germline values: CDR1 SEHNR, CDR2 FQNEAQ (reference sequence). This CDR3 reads CASSFGDRSRANTGELFF. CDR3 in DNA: TGTGCCAGCAGCTTCGGGGACAGATCTAGGGCCAACACCGGGGAGCTGTTTTTT.

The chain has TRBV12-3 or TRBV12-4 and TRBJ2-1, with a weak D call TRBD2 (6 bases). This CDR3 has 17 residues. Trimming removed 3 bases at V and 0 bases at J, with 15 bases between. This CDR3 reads CASSFRVAASSYNEQFF. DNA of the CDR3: TGTGCCAGCAGTTTCAGAGTAGCGGCGAGCTCCTACAATGAGCAGTTCTTC.

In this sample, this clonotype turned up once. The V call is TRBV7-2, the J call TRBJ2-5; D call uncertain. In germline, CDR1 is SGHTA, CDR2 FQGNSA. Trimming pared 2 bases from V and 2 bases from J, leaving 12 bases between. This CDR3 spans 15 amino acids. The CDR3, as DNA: TGTGCCAGCAGCTTACGACTCGATTTTCAAGAGACCCAGTACTTC. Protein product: CASSLRLDFQETQYF.

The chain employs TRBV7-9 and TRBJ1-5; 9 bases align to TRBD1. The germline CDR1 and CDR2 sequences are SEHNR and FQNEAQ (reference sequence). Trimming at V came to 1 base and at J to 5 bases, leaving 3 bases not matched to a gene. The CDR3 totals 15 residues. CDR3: CASSLGDRGDQPQHF. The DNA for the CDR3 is TGTGCCAGCAGCTTAGGAGACAGGGGGGATCAGCCCCAGCATTTT.